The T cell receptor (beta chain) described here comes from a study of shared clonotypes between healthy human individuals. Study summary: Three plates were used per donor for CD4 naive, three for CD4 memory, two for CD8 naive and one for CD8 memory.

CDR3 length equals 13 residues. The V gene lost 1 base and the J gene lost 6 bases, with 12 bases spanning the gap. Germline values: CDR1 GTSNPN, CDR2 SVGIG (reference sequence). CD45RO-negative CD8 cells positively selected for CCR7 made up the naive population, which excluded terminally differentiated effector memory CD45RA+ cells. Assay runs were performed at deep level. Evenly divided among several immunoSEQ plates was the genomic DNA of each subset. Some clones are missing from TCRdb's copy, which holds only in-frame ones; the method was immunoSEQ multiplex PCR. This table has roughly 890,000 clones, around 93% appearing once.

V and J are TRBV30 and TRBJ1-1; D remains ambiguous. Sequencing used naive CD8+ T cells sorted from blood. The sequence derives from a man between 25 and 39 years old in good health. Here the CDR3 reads CAWSGGQASEAFF. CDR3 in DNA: TGTGCCTGGAGTGGTGGGCAGGCTTCTGAAGCTTTCTTT.